This is a list of T cell receptor beta chains from one sample in a study of cytomegalovirus exposure and HLA in healthy donors. Sequenced by immunoSEQ multiplex PCR; TCRdb stores in-frame clones only, minus some. The sample lists roughly 170,000 clones, around four fifths occurring once. The sequencing input was PBMCs. The receptor set was obtained from a woman in her 50s in good health and CMV-seropositive. Each CDR3 is given with its conserved first and last residue. D genes are given only for firm matches. Size values are once, few and many counts, or a class for expanded clones, and some rows have none.

J | V | size | D | CDR3 | DNA
TRBJ1-1 | TRBV7-6 | medium-sized | NA | CASSLGGGDTEAFF | TGTGCCAGCAGCTTAGGGGGGGGAGACACTGAAGCTTTCTTT
TRBJ1-1 | TRBV6-1 | few | TRBD1 | CASKAGGMNTEAFF | TGTGCCAGCAAGGCAGGGGGGATGAACACTGAAGCTTTCTTT
TRBJ2-3 | TRBV9 | few | NA | CASSLRQGGTDTQYF | TGTGCCAGCAGCCTCCGACAGGGAGGAACAGATACGCAGTATTTT
TRBJ1-2 | TRBV9 | NA | NA | CASSADSYGGYTF | TGTGCCAGCAGCGCGGACAGCTACGGCGGCTACACCTTC
TRBJ2-7 | TRBV5-1 | NA | TRBD1 | CASSGGDRATYEQYF | TGCGCCAGCAGCGGAGGGGACAGGGCTACCTACGAGCAGTACTTC
TRBJ1-6 | TRBV2 | NA | NA | CASRPRWASYNSPLHF | TGTGCCAGCAGACCGAGATGGGCCTCCTATAATTCACCCCTCCACTTT
TRBJ1-2 | TRBV4-1 | NA | NA | CASSQGGESYEGYTF | TGCGCCAGCAGCCAGGGAGGGGAGTCCTATGAAGGCTACACCTTC
TRBJ2-2 | TRBV12-5 | NA | TRBD2 | CASVRGLVSTGELFF | TGTGCTAGTGTTCGGGGACTAGTCAGTACCGGGGAGCTGTTTTTT
TRBJ2-7 | TRBV14 | NA | NA | CASSLSGLYEQYF | TGTGCCAGCAGCCTTAGTGGGCTCTACGAGCAGTACTTC
TRBJ2-7 | TRBV11-2 | once | TRBD2 | CASSFSIAGHEQYF | TGTGCCAGCAGCTTTAGTATAGCGGGGCACGAGCAGTACTTC
TRBJ2-1 | TRBV5-6 | NA | TRBD2 | CASSSMGSGALSYNEQFF | TGTGCCAGCAGCTCGATGGGTAGCGGGGCCTTATCCTACAATGAGCAGTTCTTC
TRBJ1-2 | TRBV6-5 | NA | NA | CASTTSYGYTF | TGTGCCAGCACCACCAGCTATGGCTACACCTTC
TRBJ1-2 | TRBV5-1 | NA | NA | CASSGAGHNYGYTF | TGCGCCAGCAGCGGAGCAGGGCATAACTATGGCTACACCTTC
TRBJ1-2 | TRBV20-1 | once | NA | CSASNGYTF | TGCAGTGCTTCTAATGGCTACACCTTC
TRBJ2-2 | TRBV7-3 | NA | NA | CASSLQGSTGELFF | TGTGCCAGCAGCTTACAGGGGAGCACCGGGGAGCTGTTTTTT
TRBJ1-5 | TRBV5-1 | NA | NA | CASSLNSGMDQPQHF | TGCGCCAGCAGCTTGAATTCCGGGATGGATCAGCCCCAGCATTTT
TRBJ2-3 | TRBV11-3 | NA | TRBD1 | CASSHRGQGGRDTQYF | TGTGCCAGCAGCCATAGGGGACAGGGGGGTAGAGATACGCAGTATTTT
TRBJ1-2 | TRBV7-9 | NA | NA | CASSLAGANGYTF | TGTGCCAGCAGCTTGGCGGGGGCCAATGGCTACACCTTC
TRBJ2-3 | TRBV7-2 | NA | NA | CASRSPGDTQYF | TGTGCCAGCAGAAGTCCCGGGGATACGCAGTATTTT
TRBJ1-1 | TRBV15 | NA | NA | CATIKKGAGNTEAFF | TGTGCCACCATCAAGAAAGGGGCAGGGAACACTGAAGCTTTCTTT
TRBJ2-3 | TRBV6-1 | NA | TRBD1 | CAAEDRNTDTQYF | TGTGCCGCCGAGGACAGGAACACAGATACGCAGTATTTT
TRBJ2-1 | TRBV30 | NA | NA | CAWRMWGGRHNEQFF | TGTGCCTGGAGAATGTGGGGGGGCCGTCATAATGAGCAGTTCTTC
TRBJ1-3 | TRBV10-1 | NA | NA | CASSDGIIGNTIYF | TGCGCCAGCAGTGACGGGATTATCGGGAACACCATATATTTT
TRBJ1-2 | TRBV6-1 | few | TRBD1 | CASSPGQGNGYTF | TGTGCCAGCAGCCCGGGACAGGGCAATGGCTACACCTTC
TRBJ2-7 | TRBV11-3 | NA | NA | CASSTTQGHEQYF | TGTGCCAGCAGCACAACACAGGGCCACGAGCAGTACTTC
TRBJ2-3 | TRBV2 | NA | NA | CASLGASTDTQYF | TGTGCCAGCTTGGGGGCATCAACAGATACGCAGTATTTT
TRBJ2-6 | TRBV9 | NA | TRBD1 | CASSARGADRGPGANVLTF | TGTGCCAGCAGCGCCCGAGGGGCGGACAGGGGCCCTGGGGCCAACGTCCTGACTTTC
TRBJ2-1 | TRBV5-6 | NA | TRBD2 | CASSPLGGVEQFF | TGTGCCAGCAGCCCCCTCGGGGGGGTGGAGCAGTTCTTC
TRBJ1-2 | TRBV6-7 | NA | NA | CASSPGGAANYGYTF | TGTGCCAGCAGTCCCGGGGGGGCTGCGAACTATGGCTACACCTTC
TRBJ2-7 | TRBV9 | NA | TRBD1 | CASSYRDRGYEQYF | TGTGCCAGCAGCTACCGGGACAGGGGCTACGAGCAGTACTTC
TRBJ1-6 | TRBV30 | few | NA | CAWRRETGSPLHF | TGTGCCTGGAGGCGGGAAACAGGTTCACCCCTCCACTTT
TRBJ1-4 | TRBV7-2 | NA | NA | CASSLSGREDEKLFF | TGTGCCAGCAGCTTAAGTGGCAGGGAAGATGAAAAACTGTTTTTT
TRBJ2-4 | TRBV4-1 | NA | TRBD1 | CASSQGTGGFGNIQYF | TGCGCCAGCAGCCAGGGGACAGGGGGCTTCGGAAACATTCAGTACTTC
TRBJ2-1 | TRBV9 | NA | NA | CASSVDWRQHNEQFF | TGTGCCAGCAGCGTAGATTGGAGGCAGCACAATGAGCAGTTCTTC
TRBJ2-7 | TRBV7-9 | NA | TRBD1 | CASSLQGQGFYEQYF | TGTGCCAGCAGCTTACAAGGACAGGGGTTCTACGAGCAGTACTTC
TRBJ2-3 | TRBV27 | NA | NA | CASSLLEGNTQYF | TGTGCCAGCAGTTTATTGGAGGGGAATACGCAGTATTTT
TRBJ2-1 | TRBV7-3 | NA | TRBD2 | CASSLVSKGLAGGRDNEQFF | TGTGCCAGCAGCTTAGTTTCGAAAGGACTAGCGGGGGGCCGAGACAATGAGCAGTTCTTC
TRBJ1-2 | TRBV5-5 | NA | NA | CASSLGSNYGYTF | TGTGCCAGCAGCTTGGGGAGTAACTATGGCTACACCTTC
TRBJ2-6 | TRBV19 | NA | NA | CASSPRGPGANVLTF | TGTGCCAGTAGCCCCCGAGGGCCAGGGGCCAACGTCCTGACTTTC
TRBJ2-2 | TRBV18 | NA | NA | CASSQETGTGELFF | TGTGCCAGCTCACAGGAAACAGGGACCGGGGAGCTGTTTTTT
TRBJ1-5 | TRBV27 | few | NA | CASRMSGGGGNQPQHF | TGTGCCAGCAGGATGAGTGGGGGAGGGGGGAATCAGCCCCAGCATTTT
TRBJ1-4 | TRBV4-2 | NA | NA | CASSPGQWKLFF | TGTGCCAGCAGCCCCGGACAGTGGAAACTGTTTTTT
TRBJ1-6 | TRBV7-9 | NA | NA | CASSVQGVSSPLHF | TGTGCCAGCAGCGTCCAAGGAGTGAGTTCACCCCTCCACTTT
TRBJ2-5 | TRBV19 | NA | NA | CATSDAFGRETQYF | TGTGCCACTTCGGACGCCTTTGGGAGGGAGACCCAGTACTTC
TRBJ1-5 | TRBV6-1 | NA | NA | CASSGDSISNQPQHF | TGTGCCAGCAGTGGTGACAGTATTAGCAATCAGCCCCAGCATTTT
TRBJ2-7 | TRBV6-5 | NA | NA | CASSLGAGPSYEQYF | TGTGCCAGCAGCCTAGGGGCAGGGCCTTCCTACGAGCAGTACTTC
TRBJ1-5 | TRBV2 | NA | TRBD1 | CASSESPLGQAQHF | TGTGCCAGCAGTGAATCCCCCCTCGGACAGGCCCAGCATTTT
TRBJ1-4 | TRBV11-3 | NA | TRBD1 | CASSFGTGMNEKLFF | TGTGCCAGCAGCTTCGGGACAGGGATGAATGAAAAACTGTTTTTT
TRBJ2-7 | TRBV2 | NA | TRBD1 | CASSGGQGLAEQYF | TGTGCCAGCAGTGGTGGACAGGGGTTAGCCGAGCAGTACTTC
TRBJ2-7 | TRBV7-4 | NA | TRBD2 | CASSFSVPGGRHEQYF | TGTGCCAGCAGCTTTAGTGTTCCGGGGGGGCGACACGAGCAGTACTTC
TRBJ1-3 | TRBV15 | NA | NA | CATSEVGNTIYF | TGTGCCACCTCAGAAGTCGGAAACACCATATATTTT
TRBJ1-1 | TRBV19 | few | NA | CASSGGGYTEAFF | TGTGCCAGTAGTGGGGGGGGTTACACTGAAGCTTTCTTT
TRBJ1-1 | TRBV10-2 | NA | TRBD1 | CASSTDRVENTEAFF | TGCGCCAGCAGTACCGACAGGGTGGAGAACACTGAAGCTTTCTTT
TRBJ1-1 | TRBV4-2 | NA | NA | CATNGGTEAFF | TGTGCGACCAACGGGGGGACTGAAGCTTTCTTT
TRBJ2-3 | TRBV5-6 | NA | TRBD2 | CASSLLWGGRTDTQYF | TGTGCCAGCAGCTTGTTGTGGGGGGGAAGGACAGATACGCAGTATTTT
TRBJ1-1 | TRBV2 | NA | TRBD1 | CASSFKTGEITEAFF | TGTGCCAGCAGTTTTAAGACAGGGGAAATCACTGAAGCTTTCTTT
TRBJ2-3 | TRBV5-1 | NA | TRBD1 | CASRLQGEDTQYF | TGCGCCAGCCGCCTACAGGGGGAGGATACGCAGTATTTT
TRBJ2-3 | TRBV4-1 | few | NA | CASSQDSSPSFYTDTQYF | TGCGCCAGCAGCCAAGATAGCAGTCCATCGTTCTACACAGATACGCAGTATTTT
TRBJ1-2 | TRBV18 | NA | NA | CASSPAGGRYGYTF | TGTGCCAGCTCACCCGCGGGCGGCAGGTATGGCTACACCTTC